This T cell receptor beta chain is drawn from a study of blood T cell repertoires in COVID-19. The data were produced by immunoSEQ multiplex PCR, yet TCRdb's version contains in-frame clones alone and is incomplete. The sample has 40,000 to 45,000 clones, approximately 91% seen once. The V gene's germline CDR1 is LNHDA and CDR2 SQIVND (reference sequence). The length of the CDR3 is 14 residues. The trim removed 8 bases at V and 7 bases at J, leaving 8 bases unmatched. The sequencing input was peripheral blood. The receptor was isolated from a human donor in a cohort sampled during active COVID-19. The V gene is TRBV19, the J gene TRBJ1-6, with 7 bases aligning to TRBD1. The CDR3 loop reads CASSLRDSNSPLHF. In DNA, the CDR3 is TGTGCCAGTTCTCTTCGGGACAGCAATTCACCCCTCCACTTT.